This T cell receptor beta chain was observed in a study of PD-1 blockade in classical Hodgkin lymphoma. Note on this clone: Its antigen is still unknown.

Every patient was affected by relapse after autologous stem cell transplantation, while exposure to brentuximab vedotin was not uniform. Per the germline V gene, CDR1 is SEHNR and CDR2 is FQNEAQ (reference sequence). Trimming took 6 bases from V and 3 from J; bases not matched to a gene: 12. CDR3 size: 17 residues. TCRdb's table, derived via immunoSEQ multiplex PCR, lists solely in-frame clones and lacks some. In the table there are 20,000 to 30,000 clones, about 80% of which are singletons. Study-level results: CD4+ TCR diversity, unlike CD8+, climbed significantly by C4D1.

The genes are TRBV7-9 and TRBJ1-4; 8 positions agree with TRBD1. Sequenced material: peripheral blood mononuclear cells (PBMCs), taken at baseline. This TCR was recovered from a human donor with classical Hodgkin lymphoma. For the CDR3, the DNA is TGTGCCAGCAGTCTCAACCCCCACAGGGGGGCTAATGAAAAACTGTTTTTT. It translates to CASSLNPHRGANEKLFF.